The rows below give T cell receptor beta chains drawn from one sample of a study of cytomegalovirus exposure and HLA in healthy donors. The method was immunoSEQ multiplex PCR; TCRdb's version includes in-frame clones alone and lacks a portion of them. The profile shows about 240,000 clones, approximately 83% of them singletons. Sequenced material: PBMCs. These receptors were taken from a woman aged 25-40 years in good health and CMV-seropositive. Both conserved end residues are part of each CDR3. The order of the fields is D gene, J gene, V gene, clone size, CDR3 DNA, CDR3 protein. D genes are given only for firm matches. Some rows mark clone size as missing; the rest say once, few, many or name a class of expanded clone.

>TRBD2|TRBJ2-7|TRBV4-1|.
TGCGCCAGCAGCCAAGATCTCAGCGGGAGGGGGCGCGAGCAGTACTTC
CASSQDLSGRGREQYF
>.|TRBJ1-1|TRBV6-1|.
TGTGCCAGCAGTGAGAAGGCAGGGCTCACTGAAGCTTTCTTT
CASSEKAGLTEAFF
>.|TRBJ2-7|TRBV7-9|few
TGTGCCAGCAGCCCGGGCTACGAGCAGTACTTC
CASSPGYEQYF
>.|TRBJ1-1|TRBV4-1|.
TGCGCCAGCAGCTCACAGGCGGTAGAAGCTTTCTTT
CASSSQAVEAFF
>.|TRBJ2-1|TRBV4-1|.
TGCGCCAGCAGCTTGCGGGCTCTAGGATACAATGAGCAGTTCTTC
CASSLRALGYNEQFF
>.|TRBJ2-2|TRBV27|.
TGTGCCAGCAGTTTACAGCCAGGCCCGCACACCGGGGAGCTGTTTTTT
CASSLQPGPHTGELFF
>.|TRBJ2-2|TRBV5-1|.
TGCGCCAGCAGCTCGGGACAATCGAGCGGGGAGCTGTTTTTT
CASSSGQSSGELFF
>TRBD1|TRBJ1-1|TRBV9|.
TGTGCCAGCAGCGGAACAGGGGTCACTGAAGCTTTCTTT
CASSGTGVTEAFF
>TRBD1|TRBJ2-4|TRBV7-2|.
TGTGCCAGCAGCTTAGACAGGGGTGGCATTCAGTACTTC
CASSLDRGGIQYF
>TRBD2|TRBJ2-7|TRBV5-4|.
TGTGCCAGCAGCCCCGGACTAGCCCAATCCTACGAGCAGTACTTC
CASSPGLAQSYEQYF
>TRBD2|TRBJ2-1|TRBV5-1|.
TGCGCCAGCAGCTTTGGACTAGCGGAGCAGTTCTTC
CASSFGLAEQFF
>TRBD2|TRBJ2-7|TRBV11-3|medium-sized
TGTGCCAGCGGTGAGTCTAGCGGGAACGAGCAGTACTTC
CASGESSGNEQYF
>.|TRBJ1-1|TRBV7-9|.
TGTGCCAGCAGCCAAGGACGCCGGGAGAACACTGAAGCTTTCTTT
CASSQGRRENTEAFF
>TRBD2|TRBJ2-1|TRBV5-1|.
TGCGCCAGCAGCTTGGCACTAGCGGACTACAATGAGCAGTTCTTC
CASSLALADYNEQFF
>TRBD2|TRBJ2-1|TRBV2|.
TGTGCCAGCAGTGATGTTAGCGGGGCCGTTTGGAATGAGCAGTTCTTC
CASSDVSGAVWNEQFF
>.|TRBJ2-3|TRBV7-9|.
TGTGCCAGCAGCTTAGTGGAAACGGGTGGTACGCAGTATTTT
CASSLVETGGTQYF
>.|TRBJ1-5|TRBV28|.
TGTGCCAGCAGTTTTTCTTCAGGGTTTAATCAGCCCCAGCATTTT
CASSFSSGFNQPQHF
>.|TRBJ1-2|TRBV11-3|.
TGTGCCAGCAGCTTTGCAGGCGAAGTGTATGGCTACACCTTC
CASSFAGEVYGYTF
>TRBD2|TRBJ2-1|TRBV5-1|.
TGCGCCAGCAGCTTGGGACTAGCGGGAGTGGACTACAATGAGCAGTTCTTC
CASSLGLAGVDYNEQFF
>.|TRBJ2-3|TRBV2|.
TGTGCCAGCAGGGAAACACAGGCAGATACGCAGTATTTT
CASRETQADTQYF
>.|TRBJ2-2|TRBV6-4|many
TGTGCCAGCAGTTCTGGCGGGATGAACACCGGGGAGCTGTTTTTT
CASSSGGMNTGELFF
>.|TRBJ1-2|TRBV5-4|.
TGTGCCAGCAGCCCGAAGAGGGAGCTAAACTATGGCTACACCTTC
CASSPKRELNYGYTF
>TRBD1|TRBJ2-7|TRBV28|.
TGTGCCAGCAGTTCCGGGACAGGGTTCTTCGTCTACGAGCAGTACTTC
CASSSGTGFFVYEQYF
>TRBD2|TRBJ2-4|TRBV4-1|.
TGCGCCAGCAGCCAAGAAGGGCTAGCGGGGCGGAACATTCAGTACTTC
CASSQEGLAGRNIQYF
>TRBD1|TRBJ1-1|TRBV6-1|once
TGTGCCAGCAGTGATGGGACAGGGGCACTGAACACTGAAGCTTTCTTT
CASSDGTGALNTEAFF
>TRBD2|TRBJ2-3|TRBV6-5|.
TGTGCCAGCAGATCTCGAGCGGGAGAGGGTGATACGCAGTATTTT
CASRSRAGEGDTQYF
>.|TRBJ1-3|TRBV29-1|.
TGCAGCGTTATGACAGGTTCTGGAAACACCATATATTTT
CSVMTGSGNTIYF
>.|TRBJ2-7|TRBV27|.
TGTGCCAGCAGACCTACAGGGTCCCCCTACGAGCAGTACTTC
CASRPTGSPYEQYF
>.|TRBJ2-2|TRBV5-4|few
TGTGCCAGCACCGTAAACGGGATCGACACCGGGGAGCTGTTTTTT
CASTVNGIDTGELFF
>.|TRBJ1-1|TRBV28|.
TGTGCCAGCAGTTTTTCAGGGTACACTGAAGCTTTCTTT
CASSFSGYTEAFF
>TRBD2|TRBJ2-3|TRBV6-5|.
TGTGCCAGCAGACCCGGACTAGCGGGGAGAGATACGCAGTATTTT
CASRPGLAGRDTQYF
>TRBD2|TRBJ2-3|TRBV27|.
TGTGCCAGCAGCCTTCTAGCGGGAGGGGGTACAGATACGCAGTATTTT
CASSLLAGGGTDTQYF
>.|TRBJ2-1|TRBV27|.
TGTGCCAGCAGTCCGAAGCAGGGGAAATCCTACAATGAGCAGTTCTTC
CASSPKQGKSYNEQFF
>.|TRBJ1-1|TRBV19|.
TGTGCCAGTATCCTCGGCAGGGGAGGGACTGAAGCTTTCTTT
CASILGRGGTEAFF
>TRBD2|TRBJ2-7|TRBV19|.
TGTGCCAGTGACGGGGGGTACGAGCAGTACTTC
CASDGGYEQYF
>.|TRBJ2-1|TRBV19|.
TGTGCCAGTAGTTTATGGGACAACAATGAGCAGTTCTTC
CASSLWDNNEQFF
>.|TRBJ1-3|TRBV7-3|.
TGTGCCAGCAGCGGGAGCGCCTCTGGAAACACCATATATTTT
CASSGSASGNTIYF
>.|TRBJ1-1|TRBV9|.
TGTGCCAGCAGCCCGGTCGACGGGGGGACTGAAGCTTTCTTT
CASSPVDGGTEAFF